Below, 10 T cell receptor beta chains from the same sample are listed, as sequenced in a study of human T cells and chemical hapten exposure. TCRdb re-derived calls from the RACE reads in MiXCR, one entry per CDR3 protein. The table includes roughly 380,000 distinct CDR3 sequences, 4.5% to 6% detected once. Time point in this sample: pre-sensitization, week 0. As to treatment: therapeutic diphenylcyclopropenone sensitization with weekly scalp DPC. This specimen was whole blood, taken in connection with sensitization to the hapten diphenylcyclopropenone (DPC). The origin of the receptors is a woman aged 50 to 60 with alopecia areata. Some clones in this sample may be carry-over from other donors' samples.

This clonotype was recorded many times. This chain links TRBV2 with TRBJ2-7, with 7 bases lining up with TRBD1. V shed 9 bases, J shed 3 bases, and the junction held 5 bases outside the gene matches. Looked up from germline, CDR1 is SNHLY and CDR2 is FYNNEI. The CDR3 spans 12 residues. The CDR3 is CASRDRSYEQYF. The DNA for the CDR3 is TGTGCCAGTCGGGACAGAAGCTACGAGCAGTACTTC.

This clonotype has at least ten counts. This chain joins TRBV6-2 or TRBV6-3 and TRBJ2-2; no firm D call. The V end lost 8 bases, the J end lost 0 bases, and 7 bases lay between the germline ends. From germline, CDR1 is MNHEY and CDR2 SVGEGT. CDR3 length: 13 residues. The DNA for the CDR3 is TGTGCCAGCGTCCTAGCGAACACCGGGGAGCTGTTTTTT. This gives the protein CASVLANTGELFF.

This clonotype occurred many times. The rearrangement uses TRBV6-2 or TRBV6-3 and TRBJ2-3, with a tentative D call TRBD1 (6 bases). Trimming pared 8 bases from V and 2 bases from J, leaving 14 bases between. The CDR3 is 14 amino acids. Germline assignment: CDR1 MNHEY and CDR2 SVGEGT. As DNA, the CDR3 is TGTGCCAGCTCGATTCGACAGGACACAGATACGCAGTATTTT. This translates into CASSIRQDTDTQYF.

There are a few counts of this clonotype. The chain couples TRBV3-1 to TRBJ2-1; 9 nucleotides agree with TRBD2. Looked up from germline, CDR1 is LGHDT and CDR2 is YNNKEL (reference sequence). The CDR3 is 14 amino acids. With 4 bases clipped from V and 6 bases from J, the junction kept 4 bases outside the gene matches. CDR3 sequence (DNA): TGTGCCAGCAGCCGAGCGGGAGGTAGCAATGAGCAGTTCTTC. The encoded protein is CASSRAGGSNEQFF.

This clonotype has ten or more counts. The chain combines TRBV20-1 with TRBJ1-4; D is uncertain. Deletions cut 5 bases from V and 6 bases from J, with 13 bases between. This CDR3 is 13 amino acids long. Germline CDR1 reads DFQATT; CDR2 reads SNEGSKA (reference sequence). Here the CDR3 reads CSAPRPTDEKLFF. Written as DNA, the CDR3 is TGCAGTGCTCCCCGCCCCACCGATGAAAAACTGTTTTTT.

This clonotype was seen a handful of times. J is TRBJ2-3 and V is TRBV5-1, with D maybe TRBD1 (5 bases). This CDR3 has 14 residues. V lost 2 bases and J lost 2, with 9 bases in between. CDR1 SGHRS and CDR2 YFSETQ come from the germline V gene. The CDR3 bases are TGCGCCAGCAGCTTACTGACAGACACAGATACGCAGTATTTT. It yields the protein CASSLLTDTDTQYF.

V is TRBV2 and J is TRBJ1-1; possibly TRBD1 for D (6 bases). Per germline, CDR1 SNHLY and CDR2 FYNNEI. V shed 9 bases and J shed 1 base, with 12 bases lying between them. This CDR3 has 13 amino acids. CDR3 sequence reads: CARMDRPNTEAFF. CDR3 nucleotides: TGTGCCAGGATGGACAGACCGAACACTGAAGCTTTCTTT.

This clonotype was detected many times. The CDR3 protein is CASSLPGGGYTF. As DNA, the CDR3 is TGTGCCAGCAGTTTACCGGGGGGAGGCTACACCTTC. The chain recombines TRBV28 with TRBJ1-2; tentative D call: TRBD1 (5 bases). Germline V gene lookup returns CDR1 MDHEN and CDR2 SYDVKM. CDR3 length: 12 residues. V lost 2 bases and J lost 8, with 9 bases in between.

This clonotype was observed a handful of times. This sequence joins TRBV20-1 and TRBJ2-4, with 7 bases identical to TRBD1. Germline trimming cut 2 bases from V and 2 bases from J; bases unmatched to any gene: 6. The CDR3 has 15 amino acids. CDR1 and CDR2 from the germline V gene are DFQATT and SNEGSKA (reference sequence). CDR3: CSARFTGAPKNIQYF. DNA for the CDR3: TGCAGTGCTAGATTTACAGGGGCCCCCAAAAACATTCAGTACTTC.

This clonotype has a handful of counts. The V gene is TRBV10-3, the J gene TRBJ2-3; 7 bases align to TRBD1. The V segment lost 11 bases and the J segment 2 bases; nucleotides outside the gene matches: 10. The germline gives CDR1 ENHRY, CDR2 SYGVKD. The CDR3 is 14 residues long. The CDR3: CAFGPGGFTDTQYF. CDR3 coding DNA: TGTGCCTTCGGTCCAGGGGGTTTCACAGATACGCAGTATTTT.